A single T cell receptor beta chain is shown here with its context. Its target is unknown. The authors sequenced TCR beta from blood CD8+ and CD4+ T cells. TEMRA cells were FACS-enriched, unlike CD8+ and CD4+ T cells, which were negatively isolated. The RNA input was roughly 0.45 to 1 ug, and it was reverse transcribed with random hexamers. Amplification of TCR beta CDR3 spanned 54 Vbeta and 13 Jbeta via immunoSEQ multiplex PCR. TCRdb fed the immunoSEQ multiplex PCR reads into MiXCR, producing one record per CDR3 protein. The data show 200,000 or so distinct CDR3 sequences, approximately 90% seen once. Trimming took 7 bases from V and 5 from J; bases not matched to a gene: 15. This CDR3 is built from 17 residues. These data are taken from a study of CD8 T cells in Susac syndrome. Study-level findings and limits: That the number of individuals in its TCR sequencing and HLA analysis was relatively small was acknowledged by the study.

The sample taken for sequencing was CD8+ T cells from PBMCs. This TCR was sampled from a human donor with multiple sclerosis. The chain is built from TRBV23-1 and TRBJ2-7; 12 bases agree with TRBD1. TRBV23-1 is classed as an ORF, of uncertain function. The CDR3: CASTHRDGGTGGNEQYF. As DNA, the CDR3 is TGCGCCAGCACTCACCGGGACGGAGGGACAGGGGGCAACGAGCAGTACTTC.